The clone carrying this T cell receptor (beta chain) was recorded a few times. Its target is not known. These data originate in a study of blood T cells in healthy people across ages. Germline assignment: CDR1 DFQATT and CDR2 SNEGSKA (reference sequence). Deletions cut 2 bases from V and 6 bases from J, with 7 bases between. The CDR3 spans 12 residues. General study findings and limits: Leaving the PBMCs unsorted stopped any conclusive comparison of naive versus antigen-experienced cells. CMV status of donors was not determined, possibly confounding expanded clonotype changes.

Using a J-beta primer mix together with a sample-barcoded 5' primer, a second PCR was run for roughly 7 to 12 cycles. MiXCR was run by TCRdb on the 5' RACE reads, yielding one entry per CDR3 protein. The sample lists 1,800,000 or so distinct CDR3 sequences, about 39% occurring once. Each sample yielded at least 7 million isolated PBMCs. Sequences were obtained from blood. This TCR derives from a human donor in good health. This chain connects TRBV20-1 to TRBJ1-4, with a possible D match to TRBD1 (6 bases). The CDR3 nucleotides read TGCAGTGCTAGATCAGGGGATGAAAAACTGTTTTTT. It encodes CSARSGDEKLFF.